This TCR beta chain emerged from a study of OX40 agonist ivuxolimab in advanced cancers. From germline, CDR1 is SQVTM and CDR2 ANQGSEA. This CDR3 comprises 16 residues. The V end lost 7 bases, the J end lost 5 bases, and 24 bases lay between the germline ends. Clones were sequenced by immunoSEQ multiplex PCR, and TCRdb holds only the in-frame ones, with some missing. The sample holds roughly 73,000 clones, 70% to 90% seen once. The material sequenced was CD4+ or CD8+ T cells sorted from blood, taken in a trial of the OX40 agonist ivuxolimab. This chain joins TRBV29-1 and TRBJ2-1; possible D gene TRBD1, 6 bases. The receptor's source is an adult with an advanced solid tumor such as melanoma, head and neck, liver or kidney cancer. The CDR3 protein is CSGLRTWAKGDNEQFF. CDR3 DNA: TGCAGCGGCCTACGCACATGGGCCAAGGGGGACAATGAGCAGTTCTTC.